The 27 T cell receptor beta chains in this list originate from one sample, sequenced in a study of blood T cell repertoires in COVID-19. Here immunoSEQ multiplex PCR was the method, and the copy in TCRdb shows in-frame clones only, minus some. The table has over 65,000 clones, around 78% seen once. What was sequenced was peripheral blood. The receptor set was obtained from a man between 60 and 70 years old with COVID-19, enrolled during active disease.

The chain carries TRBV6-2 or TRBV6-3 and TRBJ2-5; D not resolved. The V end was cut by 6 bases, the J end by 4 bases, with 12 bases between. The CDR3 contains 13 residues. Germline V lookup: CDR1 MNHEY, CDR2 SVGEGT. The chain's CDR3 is CASSLNIPETQYF. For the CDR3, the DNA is TGTGCCAGCAGCCTAAACATCCCAGAGACCCAGTACTTC.

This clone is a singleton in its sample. CDR3 amino acids: CASSQFGCRAGDTQYF. CDR3 nucleotides: TGCGCCAGCAGTCAATTCGGGTGTAGGGCAGGGGATACGCAGTATTTT. This chain connects TRBV23-1 to TRBJ2-3, with D possibly matching TRBD1 (5 bases). TRBV23-1 has ORF status, its function being uncertain. The CDR3 runs to 16 residues. V gave up 1 base and J gave up 6 bases, with 17 bases separating them.

CDR3 in DNA: TGCGCCAGCAGTGTACCCGGGGAGGGCCGCTCCTACGAGCAGTACTTC. Translation gives CASSVPGEGRSYEQYF. The chain combines TRBV10-1 with TRBJ2-7; 7 bases map to TRBD2. The trim removed 4 bases at V and 0 bases at J, leaving 9 bases unmatched. The CDR3 totals 16 residues. In germline, CDR1 is WNHNN, CDR2 SYGVQD (reference sequence).

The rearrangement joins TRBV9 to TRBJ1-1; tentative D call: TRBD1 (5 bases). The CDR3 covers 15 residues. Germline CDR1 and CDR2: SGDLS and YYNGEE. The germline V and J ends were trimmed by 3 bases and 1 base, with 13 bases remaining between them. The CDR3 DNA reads TGTGCCAGCAGCGGAAGACAGAGTACGAACACTGAAGCTTTCTTT. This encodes CASSGRQSTNTEAFF. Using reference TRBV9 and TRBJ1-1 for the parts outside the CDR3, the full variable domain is DSGVTQTPKHLITATGQRVTLRCSPRSGDLSVYWYQQSLDQGLQFLIQYYNGEERAKGNILERFSAQQFPDLHSELNLSSLELGDSALYFCASSGRQSTNTEAFFGQGTRLTVV.

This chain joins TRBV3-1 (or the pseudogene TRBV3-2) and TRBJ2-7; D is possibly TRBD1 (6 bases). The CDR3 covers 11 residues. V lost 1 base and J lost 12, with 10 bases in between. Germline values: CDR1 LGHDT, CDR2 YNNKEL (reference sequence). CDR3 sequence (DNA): TGTGCCAGCAGCCAAGCGACAGGTTTGTACTTC. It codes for CASSQATGLYF.

Here the CDR3 reads CASSLKQGSFYEQFF. The CDR3 region has the DNA TGTGCCAGCAGTTTGAAACAGGGTTCTTTCTATGAGCAGTTCTTC. The V call is TRBV6-5, the J call TRBJ2-1; D may be TRBD1 (6 bases). The CDR3 extends over 15 amino acids. The germline CDR1 and CDR2 sequences are MNHEY and SVGAGI. Trimming pared 4 bases from V and 8 bases from J, leaving 18 bases between.

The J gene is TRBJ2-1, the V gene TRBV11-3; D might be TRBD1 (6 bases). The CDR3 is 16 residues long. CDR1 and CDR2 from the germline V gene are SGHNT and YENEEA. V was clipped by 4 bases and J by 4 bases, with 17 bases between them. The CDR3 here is CASSYAGTRGYNEQFF. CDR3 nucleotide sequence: TGTGCCAGCAGCTATGCGGGCACCAGGGGATACAATGAGCAGTTCTTC.

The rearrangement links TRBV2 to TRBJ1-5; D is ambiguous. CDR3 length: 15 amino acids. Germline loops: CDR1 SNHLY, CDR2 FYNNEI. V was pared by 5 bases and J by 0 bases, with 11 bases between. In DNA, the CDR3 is TGTGCCAGCAGTCCTAACAGTTATAGCAATCAGCCCCAGCATTTT. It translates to CASSPNSYSNQPQHF.

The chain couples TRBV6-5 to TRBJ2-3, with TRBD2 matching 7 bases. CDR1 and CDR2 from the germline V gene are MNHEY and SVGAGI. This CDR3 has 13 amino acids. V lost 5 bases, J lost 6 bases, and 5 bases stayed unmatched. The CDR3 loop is CASSRRETDTQYF. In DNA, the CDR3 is TGTGCCAGCAGTCGGCGGGAGACGGATACGCAGTATTTT.

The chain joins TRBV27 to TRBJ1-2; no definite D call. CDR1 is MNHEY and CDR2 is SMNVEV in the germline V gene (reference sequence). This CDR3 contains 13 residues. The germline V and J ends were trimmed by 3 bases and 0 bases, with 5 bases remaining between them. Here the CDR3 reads CASSFYTNYGYTF. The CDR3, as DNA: TGTGCCAGCAGTTTTTATACTAACTATGGCTACACCTTC.

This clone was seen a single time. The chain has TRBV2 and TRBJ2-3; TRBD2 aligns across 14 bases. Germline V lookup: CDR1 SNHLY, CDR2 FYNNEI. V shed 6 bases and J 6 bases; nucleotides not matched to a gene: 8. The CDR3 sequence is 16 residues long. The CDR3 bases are TGTGCCAGCAGCCCAAGAGGACTAGCGGGGGGTGATACGCAGTATTTT. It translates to CASSPRGLAGGDTQYF.

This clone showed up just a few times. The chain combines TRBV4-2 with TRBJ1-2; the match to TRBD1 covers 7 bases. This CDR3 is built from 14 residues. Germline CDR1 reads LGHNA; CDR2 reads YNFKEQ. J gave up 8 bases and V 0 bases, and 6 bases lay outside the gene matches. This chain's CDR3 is CASSQDQQGLGYTF. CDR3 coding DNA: TGTGCCAGCAGCCAAGATCAACAGGGGCTCGGCTACACCTTC.

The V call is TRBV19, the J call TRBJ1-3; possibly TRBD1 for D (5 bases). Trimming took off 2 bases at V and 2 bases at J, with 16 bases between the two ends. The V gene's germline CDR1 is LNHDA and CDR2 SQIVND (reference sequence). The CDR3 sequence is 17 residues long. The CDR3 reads CASSITKGSGPGNTIYF. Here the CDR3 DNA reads TGTGCCAGTAGTATAACGAAGGGGTCGGGCCCTGGAAACACCATATATTTT.

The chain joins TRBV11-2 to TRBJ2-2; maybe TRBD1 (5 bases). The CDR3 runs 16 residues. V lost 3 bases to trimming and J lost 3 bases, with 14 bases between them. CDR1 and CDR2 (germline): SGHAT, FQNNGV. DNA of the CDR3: TGTGCCAGCAGCTTGGTGGGGCGCAGGGACACCGGGGAGCTGTTTTTT. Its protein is CASSLVGRRDTGELFF.

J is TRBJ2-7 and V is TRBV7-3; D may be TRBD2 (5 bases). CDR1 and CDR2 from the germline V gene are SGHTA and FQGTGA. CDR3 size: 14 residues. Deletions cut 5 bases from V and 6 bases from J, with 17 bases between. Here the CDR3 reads CASSLPGLGSEQYF. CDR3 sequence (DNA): TGTGCCAGCAGCCTCCCGGGGTTGGGCAGCGAGCAGTACTTC.

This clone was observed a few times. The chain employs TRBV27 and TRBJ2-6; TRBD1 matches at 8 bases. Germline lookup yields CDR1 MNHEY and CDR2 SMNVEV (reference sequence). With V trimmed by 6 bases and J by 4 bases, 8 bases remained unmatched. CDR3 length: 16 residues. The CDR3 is CASSPKTGVGANVLTF. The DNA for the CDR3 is TGTGCCAGCAGCCCCAAGACAGGGGTCGGGGCCAACGTCCTGACTTTC.

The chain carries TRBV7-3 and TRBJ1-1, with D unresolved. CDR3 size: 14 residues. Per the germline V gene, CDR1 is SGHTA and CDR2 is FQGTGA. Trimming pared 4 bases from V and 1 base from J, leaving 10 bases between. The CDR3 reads CASSSQGANTEAFF. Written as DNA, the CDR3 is TGTGCCAGCAGCTCCCAAGGAGCGAACACTGAAGCTTTCTTT.

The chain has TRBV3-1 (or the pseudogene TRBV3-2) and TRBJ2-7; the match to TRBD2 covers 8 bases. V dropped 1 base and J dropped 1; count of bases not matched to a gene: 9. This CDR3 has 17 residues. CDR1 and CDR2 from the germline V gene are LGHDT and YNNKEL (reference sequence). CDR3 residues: CASSQGSGGYDSYEQYF. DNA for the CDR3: TGTGCCAGCAGCCAAGGAAGCGGGGGTTATGATTCCTACGAGCAGTACTTC.

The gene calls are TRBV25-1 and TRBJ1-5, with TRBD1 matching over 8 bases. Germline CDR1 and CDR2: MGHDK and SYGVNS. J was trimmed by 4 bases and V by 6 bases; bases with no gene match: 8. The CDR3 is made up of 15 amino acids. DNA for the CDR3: TGTGCCAGCAGCAATTCTGGACAGGGAAATCAGCCCCAGCATTTT. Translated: CASSNSGQGNQPQHF.

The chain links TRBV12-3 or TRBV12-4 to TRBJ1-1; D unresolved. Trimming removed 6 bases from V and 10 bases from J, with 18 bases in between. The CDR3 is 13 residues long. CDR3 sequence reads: CASSLPDGVGAFF. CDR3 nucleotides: TGTGCCAGCAGCTTACCGGACGGGGTTGGAGCTTTCTTT.

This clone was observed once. CDR3 DNA sequence: TGTGCCAGCAGTCAAGAGCGGGGGGAGACCCAGTACTTC. It yields the protein CASSQERGETQYF. The V gene is TRBV6-4, the J gene TRBJ2-5, with 8 nucleotides matching TRBD2. CDR3 length: 13 amino acids. The germline V gene encodes CDR1 MRHNA and CDR2 SNTAGT. With V trimmed by 5 bases and J by 5 bases, 4 bases remained unmatched.

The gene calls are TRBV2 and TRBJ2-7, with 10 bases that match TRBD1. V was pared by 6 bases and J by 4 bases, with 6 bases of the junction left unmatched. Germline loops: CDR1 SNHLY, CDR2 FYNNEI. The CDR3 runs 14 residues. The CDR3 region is CASRGQGISYEQYF. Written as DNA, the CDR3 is TGTGCCAGCAGGGGACAGGGGATATCTTACGAGCAGTACTTC.

CDR3 nucleotides: TGTGCCAGCAGTAACAGGGGGCCTGCTTTCTTT. This gives the protein CASSNRGPAFF. V and J are TRBV2 and TRBJ1-1, with 9 positions matching TRBD1. The germline V gene has CDR1 SNHLY and CDR2 FYNNEI. The CDR3 spans 11 residues. Unmatched junction bases numbered 3, after V lost 5 bases and J lost 11 bases.

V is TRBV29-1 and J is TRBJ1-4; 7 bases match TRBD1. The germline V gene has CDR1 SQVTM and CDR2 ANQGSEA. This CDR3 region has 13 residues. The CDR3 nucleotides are TGCAGTGCCCTACAGGGGCCTAATGAAAAACTGTTTTTT. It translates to CSALQGPNEKLFF.

Written as DNA, the CDR3 is TGCGCCAGCAGCTTGGATAGCGGAAACAATGAGCAGTTCTTC. Translation: CASSLDSGNNEQFF. The chain carries TRBV5-1 and TRBJ2-1; perhaps TRBD2 as D (6 bases). This CDR3 spans 14 amino acids. The V gene lost 0 bases and the J gene lost 5 bases, with 9 bases spanning the gap. Germline V lookup: CDR1 SGHRS, CDR2 YFSETQ.

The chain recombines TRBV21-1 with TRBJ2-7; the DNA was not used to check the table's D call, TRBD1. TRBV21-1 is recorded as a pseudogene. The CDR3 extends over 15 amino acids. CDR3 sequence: CASSKGIGGACEQYF. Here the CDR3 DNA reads TGTGCCAGCAGCAAAGGGATAGGGGGCGCGTGCGAGCAGTACTTC.

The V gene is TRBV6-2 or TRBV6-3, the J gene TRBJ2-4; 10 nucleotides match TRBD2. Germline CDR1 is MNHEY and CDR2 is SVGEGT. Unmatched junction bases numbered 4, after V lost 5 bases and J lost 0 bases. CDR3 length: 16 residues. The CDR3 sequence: CASSHLAGEAKNIQYF. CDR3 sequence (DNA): TGTGCCAGCAGTCACCTAGCGGGAGAAGCCAAAAACATTCAGTACTTC.